This section outlines one TCR beta chain sequence together with its context. The source of the sample is a study of human T cells and chemical hapten exposure. Described time point: patch test 3, about 24 weeks after DPC sensitization. Treatment of the sample: therapeutic diphenylcyclopropenone sensitization with weekly scalp DPC. In germline, CDR1 is MNHEY, CDR2 SVGEGT. The J segment lost 0 bases and the V segment lost 7 bases, leaving 5 bases of the junction unmatched. The CDR3 runs to 15 residues. Individual cDNA molecules in this library carried unique molecular identifiers. TCRdb redid the calling of the RACE reads with MiXCR, one entry per CDR3 protein. The table shows 90,000 to 110,000 distinct CDR3 sequences, with 34% occurring only once.

This specimen consisted of whole blood, obtained in connection with sensitization to the hapten diphenylcyclopropenone (DPC). The chain links TRBV6-2 or TRBV6-3 to TRBJ2-1; 8 bases are shared with TRBD1. This sequence was found in a man aged 35 to 55 with alopecia areata. Some clones in this sample may be carry-over from other donors' samples. The CDR3 sequence is CASTQGASSYNEQFF. CDR3 bases: TGTGCCAGCACCCAGGGGGCGAGCTCCTACAATGAGCAGTTCTTC.